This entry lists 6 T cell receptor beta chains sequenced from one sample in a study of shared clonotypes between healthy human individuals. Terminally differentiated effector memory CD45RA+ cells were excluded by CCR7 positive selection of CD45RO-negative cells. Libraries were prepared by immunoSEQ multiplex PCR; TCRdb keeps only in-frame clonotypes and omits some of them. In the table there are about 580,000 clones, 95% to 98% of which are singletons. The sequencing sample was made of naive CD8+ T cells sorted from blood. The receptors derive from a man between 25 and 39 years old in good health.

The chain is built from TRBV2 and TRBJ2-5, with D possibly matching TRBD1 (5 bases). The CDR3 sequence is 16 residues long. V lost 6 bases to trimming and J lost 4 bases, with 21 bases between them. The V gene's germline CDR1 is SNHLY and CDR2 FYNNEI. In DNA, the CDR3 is TGTGCCAGCAGCGCTCTCCGAGGTCACCAGGGAGAGACCCAGTACTTC. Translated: CASSALRGHQGETQYF.

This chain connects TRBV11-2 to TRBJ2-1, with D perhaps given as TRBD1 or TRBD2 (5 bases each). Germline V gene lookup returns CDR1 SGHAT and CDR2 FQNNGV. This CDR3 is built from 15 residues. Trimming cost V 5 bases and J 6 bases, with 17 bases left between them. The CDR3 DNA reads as TGTGCCAGCAGCGAACCGGGCCACGGGGCCAATGAGCAGTTCTTC. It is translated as CASSEPGHGANEQFF.

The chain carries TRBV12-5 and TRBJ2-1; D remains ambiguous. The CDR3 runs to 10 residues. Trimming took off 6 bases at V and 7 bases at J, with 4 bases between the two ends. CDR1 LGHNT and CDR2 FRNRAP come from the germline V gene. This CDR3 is CASGENEQFF. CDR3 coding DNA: TGTGCTAGTGGGGAGAATGAGCAGTTCTTC.

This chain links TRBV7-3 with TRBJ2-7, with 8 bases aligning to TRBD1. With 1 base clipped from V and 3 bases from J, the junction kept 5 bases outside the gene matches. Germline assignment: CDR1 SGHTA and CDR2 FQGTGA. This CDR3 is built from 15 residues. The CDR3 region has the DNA TGTGCCAGCAGCTTAAACACAGGGGGACGCTACGAGCAGTACTTC. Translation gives CASSLNTGGRYEQYF. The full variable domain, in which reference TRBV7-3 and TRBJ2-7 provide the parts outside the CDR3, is GAGVSQTPSNKVTEKGKYVELRCDPISGHTALYWYRQSLGQGPEFLIYFQGTGAADDSGLPNDRFFAVRPEGSVSTLKIQRTERGDSAVYLCASSLNTGGRYEQYFGPGTRLTVT.

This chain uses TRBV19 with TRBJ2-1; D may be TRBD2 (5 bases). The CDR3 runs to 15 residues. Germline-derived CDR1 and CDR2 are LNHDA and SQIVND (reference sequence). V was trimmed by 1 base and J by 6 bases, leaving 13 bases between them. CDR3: CASSIGTLGSNEQFF. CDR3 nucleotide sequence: TGTGCCAGTAGTATAGGAACTCTAGGGAGCAATGAGCAGTTCTTC.

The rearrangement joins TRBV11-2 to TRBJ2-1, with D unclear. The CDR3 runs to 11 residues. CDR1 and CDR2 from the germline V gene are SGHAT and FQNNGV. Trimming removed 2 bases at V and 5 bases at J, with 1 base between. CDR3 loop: CASSLHNEQFF. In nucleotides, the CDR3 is TGTGCCAGCAGCTTACACAATGAGCAGTTCTTC.